This record looks at one TCR beta chain sequence and its context. Antigen unknown. This sample is drawn from a study of cytomegalovirus exposure and HLA in healthy donors. Broader study findings: What TCR beta sequences reportedly achieved was accurate prediction of HLA-A and HLA-B alleles in most subjects.

PCR used 60 Vbeta primers and 13 Jbeta primers. The assay was immunoSEQ multiplex PCR, and TCRdb's table has in-frame clones only and misses some. Among 150,000 to 180,000 clones listed, roughly 80% were seen once. V gave up 0 bases and J gave up 0 bases, with 9 bases separating them. The CDR3 has 15 residues. CDR1 MNHEY and CDR2 SVGAGI come from the germline V gene. The source material was PBMCs. V usage is TRBV6-5 and J usage is TRBJ2-7; weak D call: TRBD2 (5 bases). The receptor's source is a woman in her 40s in good health and CMV-seronegative. CDR3 in amino acids: CASSYSYGNSYEQYF. The CDR3 DNA is TGTGCCAGCAGTTACTCGTACGGGAACTCCTACGAGCAGTACTTC.